Below, 31 T cell receptor beta chains from the same sample are listed, as sequenced in a study of T cell clonality in common variable immunodeficiency. The data were produced by immunoSEQ multiplex PCR, yet TCRdb's version contains in-frame clones alone and is incomplete. The specimen gives about 37,000 clones without singletons; the ten biggest hold around 0.87%. Sequencing input: peripheral blood mononuclear cells. The source is a person aged 18 to 75 in good health.

This clone showed up many times. From the germline J gene comes the end of the CDR3, since the read stops 3 residues before it. The chain recombines TRBV5-1 with TRBJ1-1; 9 bases fit TRBD1. Germline CDR1 SGHRS, CDR2 YFSETQ. CDR3 length equals 15 residues. Germline trimming cut 5 bases from V and 0 bases from J; bases unmatched to any gene: 5. CDR3 DNA (partial): TGCGCCAGCAGTCTGGGGACAGGGTTGAACACTGAA. Translation: CASSLGTGLNTE. From start to end, the CDR3 is CASSLGTGLNTEAFF.

This clone came up many times. The read ends 3 residues shy of where the CDR3 ends; the end is completed using the germline J gene. The chain links TRBV12-5 to TRBJ2-3, with TRBD1 matching over 10 bases. The ends lost 5 bases at V and 4 bases at J; junction bases unmatched: 6. The CDR3 length is 15 residues. In germline, CDR1 is LGHNT, CDR2 FRNRAP. The sequenced CDR3 bases are TGTGCTAGTGGTCCCGGACAGGGGGGCGCAGATACG. It is translated as CASGPGQGGADT. The entire CDR3 sequence reads CASGPGQGGADTQYF.

This clone was counted ten times or more. The CDR3 end lies 3 residues beyond the end of the read and is filled in from the germline J gene. This chain uses TRBV6-4 with TRBJ2-3; the match to TRBD2 covers 14 bases. Trimming removed 10 bases from V and 7 bases from J; junction bases left unmatched: 7. CDR1 MRHNA and CDR2 SNTAGT come from the germline V gene. The CDR3 covers 14 residues. The CDR3 reads CAKVGLAGENTQYF. CDR3 DNA (partial): TGTGCCAAGGTGGGACTAGCGGGAGAAAATACG.

This clone was observed at least ten times. The CDR3 end falls 3 residues outside the read, so it is completed with the germline J gene. The rearrangement links TRBV6-1 to TRBJ1-2; D gene unclear. CDR1 is MNHNS, CDR2 SASEGT, per germline. The CDR3 consists of 12 residues. V lost 4 bases and J 2 bases, leaving 5 bases between the germline ends. The CDR3 protein is CASSARNYGYTF. The CDR3 DNA, read in part, is TGTGCCAGCAGTGCCCGGAACTATGGC.

To note about this clone: The missing CDR3 end, 3 residues past where the read stops, is filled in from the germline J gene. V gene TRBV7-2 combines with J gene TRBJ2-4; no clear D gene. The CDR3 loop spans 13 amino acids. The germline V gene encodes CDR1 SGHTA and CDR2 FQGNSA. This CDR3 is CASSLQRNYGQYF. The sequenced CDR3 bases are TGTGCCAGCAGCTTACAGAGGAACTATGGT. The whole variable domain, remainder taken from reference TRBV7-2 and TRBJ2-4, is GAGVSQSPSNKVTEKGKDVELRCDPISGHTALYWYRQSLGQGLEFLIYFQGNSAPDKSGLPSDRFSAERTGGSVSTLTIQRTQQEDSAVYLCASSLQRNYGQYFGAGTRLSVL.

On this clone itself: The read ends 3 residues shy of where the CDR3 ends; the end is completed using the germline J gene. The V call is TRBV19, the J call TRBJ2-1; the match to TRBD1 covers 7 bases. The CDR3 sequence is 13 residues long. V shed 1 base, J shed 9 bases, and the junction held 3 bases outside the gene matches. The germline gives CDR1 LNHDA, CDR2 SQIVND (reference sequence). CDR3 DNA, as far as it was read: TGTGCCAGTAGTATAGTTTCAGGGGGTGAG. The encoded protein is CASSIVSGGE. The whole CDR3 region reads CASSIVSGGEQFF.

This clone showed up many times. The sequence runs out 3 residues before the end of the CDR3; the remainder is reconstructed from the germline J gene. The V call is TRBV18, the J call TRBJ2-7; 7 nucleotides line up with TRBD1. The CDR3 runs to 15 residues. V lost 3 bases and J lost 3; bases outside the gene matches: 8. Germline assignment: CDR1 KGHSH and CDR2 LQKENI. The chain's CDR3 is CASSPNPGQSYEQYF. Incomplete CDR3 DNA: TGTGCCAGCTCACCCAATCCGGGACAGAGCTACGAG.

There are many counts of this clone. The sequenced fragment ends 3 residues before the CDR3 boundary, so the rest is inferred from the germline J gene. The rearrangement joins TRBV7-2 to TRBJ1-1, with TRBD1 identical over 8 bases. Germline loops: CDR1 SGHTA, CDR2 FQGNSA. The J segment lost 5 bases and the V segment lost 5 bases, leaving 7 bases of the junction unmatched. This CDR3 is 14 amino acids long. CDR3 residues: CASSPQGGRTEAFF. The sequenced part of the CDR3 DNA is TGTGCCAGCAGCCCACAGGGGGGCAGGACTGAA. Using reference TRBV7-2 and TRBJ1-1 for the parts outside the CDR3, the full variable domain is GAGVSQSPSNKVTEKGKDVELRCDPISGHTALYWYRQSLGQGLEFLIYFQGNSAPDKSGLPSDRFSAERTGGSVSTLTIQRTQQEDSAVYLCASSPQGGRTEAFFGQGTRLTVV.

This clone was counted at least ten times. The read halts 3 residues ahead of the CDR3 end, with the missing end drawn from the germline J gene. The rearrangement uses TRBV5-1 and TRBJ2-7; no definite D call. The CDR3 consists of 12 residues. The V end was cut by 1 base, the J end by 6 bases, with 8 bases between. CDR1 SGHRS and CDR2 YFSETQ come from the germline V gene. CDR3 residues: CASSLTVGEQYF. The CDR3 DNA, read in part, is TGCGCCAGCAGCTTGACAGTAGGCGAG. The entire variable domain, with the rest obtained from reference TRBV5-1 and TRBJ2-7, is as follows: KAGVTQTPRYLIKTRGQQVTLSCSPISGHRSVSWYQQTPGQGLQFLFEYFSETQRNKGNFPGRFSGRQFSNSRSEMNVSTLELGDSALYLCASSLTVGEQYFGPGTRLTVT.

This clone was observed at least ten times. The read is 3 residues too short to cover the CDR3 end, so that end is filled in from the germline J gene. This rearrangement joins TRBV7-2 to TRBJ1-1; 8 bases map to TRBD1. Germline CDR1 reads SGHTA; CDR2 reads FQGNSA. With 4 bases clipped from V and 0 bases from J, the junction kept 4 bases outside the gene matches. This CDR3 contains 15 residues. The CDR3 here is CASSSGGSLNTEAFF. The CDR3 DNA, read in part, is TGTGCCAGCAGCTCAGGGGGCAGCTTGAACACTGAA.

This clone has at least ten counts. The read gets to within 3 residues of the CDR3 end, and the germline J gene fills in the rest. The rearrangement links TRBV5-1 to TRBJ1-2; weak D call: TRBD1 (5 bases). Germline lookup yields CDR1 SGHRS and CDR2 YFSETQ. V dropped 0 bases and J dropped 3 bases, with 9 bases sitting between them. This CDR3 comprises 14 residues. This CDR3 reads CASSLEGAHYGYTF. Incomplete CDR3 DNA: TGCGCCAGCAGCTTGGAAGGGGCACACTATGGC.

This clone was recorded at least ten times. The read is 3 residues too short to cover the CDR3 end, so that end is filled in from the germline J gene. The rearrangement joins TRBV20-1 to TRBJ1-1; 7 bases map to TRBD1. The length of the CDR3 is 13 residues. Germline CDR1 and CDR2: DFQATT and SNEGSKA (reference sequence). With 7 bases clipped from V and 2 bases from J, the junction kept 7 bases outside the gene matches. The sequenced part of the CDR3 DNA is TGCAGTGTTTCGGGACAGCTAAACACTGAA. Translating it yields CSVSGQLNTE. The whole CDR3 sequence reads CSVSGQLNTEAFF.

This clone was recorded many times. The CDR3 extends 3 residues past the end of the read, so its final part is completed from the germline J gene. The chain has TRBV20-1 and TRBJ2-7; D might be TRBD1 (5 bases). Trimming stripped 3 bases from V and 2 bases from J, with 11 bases between. The CDR3 is 13 residues long. In germline, CDR1 is DFQATT, CDR2 SNEGSKA (reference sequence). The CDR3 DNA, read in part, is TGCAGTGCTAGGCAGACAGCAACCTACGAG. Its translation is CSARQTATYE. The whole CDR3 reads CSARQTATYEQYF.

This clone occurred many times. One junction end does not reproduce the germline sequence, and a read error may be involved. The read comes to an end 3 residues before the CDR3 does, leaving the germline J gene to fill in the end. V gene TRBV4-2 combines with J gene TRBJ2-7; weak D call: TRBD1 (6 bases). The CDR3 sequence is 15 residues long. Germline V gene data show CDR1 as LGHNA and CDR2 as YNFKEQ. Partial CDR3 DNA: TGCGCCAGCAGCCAACAGCGGACAGCCCCCTACGAG. As protein: CASSQQRTAPYE. Given in full, the CDR3 is CASSQQRTAPYEQYF.

This clone occurred many times. The CDR3 end falls 3 residues outside the read, so it is completed with the germline J gene. This chain uses TRBV10-3 with TRBJ1-6; D possibly corresponds to TRBD1 (5 bases). V shed 0 bases and J shed 9 bases, with 12 bases lying between them. This CDR3 is 15 amino acids long. CDR1 and CDR2 (germline): ENHRY, SYGVKD. The CDR3 protein is CAISESKQAPSPLHF. CDR3 DNA, as far as it was read: TGTGCCATCAGTGAGTCAAAACAGGCGCCTTCACCC.

This clone was counted ten times or more. The CDR3 end is not reached by the read, which stops 3 residues before it; the germline J gene fills it in. The chain has TRBV2 and TRBJ2-1; TRBD2 aligns across 8 bases. Germline assignment: CDR1 SNHLY and CDR2 FYNNEI. This CDR3 comprises 15 residues. Trimming took 6 bases from V and 9 from J; bases not matched to a gene: 13. CDR3 sequence: CASRETSGTRGEQFF. The sequenced CDR3 bases are TGTGCCAGCAGGGAAACATCCGGGACTAGGGGTGAG.

This clone was recorded at least ten times. The missing CDR3 end, 3 residues past where the read stops, is filled in from the germline J gene. The J gene is TRBJ2-5, the V gene TRBV2; TRBD1 matches at 10 bases. Trimming at V came to 6 bases and at J to 5 bases, leaving 6 bases not matched to a gene. The CDR3 loop spans 14 amino acids. CDR1 SNHLY and CDR2 FYNNEI come from the germline V gene. CDR3 DNA (partial): TGTGCCAGCAGCGGGACAGGGGCTTCGGAGACC. It translates to CASSGTGASET. The CDR3 in full is CASSGTGASETQYF.

This clone showed up many times. The DNA read from the CDR3 is TGTGCCGGTAGTTCCTCGCTCTCTGGGGCCAACGTC. Its translation is CAGSSSLSGANV. The CDR3 reads in full as CAGSSSLSGANVLTF. This chain uses TRBV2 with TRBJ2-6; D not certain. With the read ending 3 residues before the CDR3 end, the germline J gene is used to fill in that end. Germline-derived CDR1 and CDR2 are SNHLY and FYNNEI. This CDR3 contains 15 residues. The V end lost 11 bases, the J end lost 0 bases, and 14 bases lay between the germline ends.

This clone has a count of ten or more. The sequence runs out 3 residues before the end of the CDR3; the remainder is reconstructed from the germline J gene. The V gene is TRBV15, the J gene TRBJ2-7; TRBD1 matches at 7 bases. V gave up 5 bases and J gave up 6 bases; unmatched junction bases: 10. The CDR3 length is 14 residues. The V gene's germline CDR1 is LNHNV and CDR2 YYDKDF (reference sequence). CDR3 sequence: CATSHKTGVGEQYF. CDR3 DNA, as far as it was read: TGTGCCACCAGCCATAAAACAGGGGTCGGCGAG.

This clone was detected ten times or more. The read ends 3 residues before the CDR3 terminus; that terminus is restored from the germline J gene. The gene calls are TRBV29-1 and TRBJ1-1; D not certain. This CDR3 contains 11 residues. The germline V gene has CDR1 SQVTM and CDR2 ANQGSEA. V was clipped by 4 bases and J by 3 bases, with 6 bases between them. The CDR3 is CSVVQYTEAFF. The covered CDR3 bases are TGCAGCGTTGTACAGTACACTGAA.

Relative to its sample, this clone is medium-sized (0.01 to 0.1%). The read halts 3 residues ahead of the CDR3 end, with the missing end drawn from the germline J gene. The rearrangement links TRBV4-1 to TRBJ1-2, with a weak D call TRBD1 (5 bases). The CDR3 consists of 13 residues. The V and J ends lost 6 bases and 7 bases respectively, with 15 bases between them. From germline, CDR1 is MGHRA and CDR2 YSYEKL. The CDR3 loop is CASRSGFFSGYTF. The sequenced CDR3 bases are TGCGCCAGCAGATCAGGGTTTTTCTCTGGC.

This clone was picked up many times. Coverage ceases 3 residues before the CDR3 finishes, and the germline J gene fills in the end. The chain links TRBV6-1 to TRBJ2-3; D call uncertain. V was pared by 2 bases and J by 6 bases, with 6 bases between. The CDR3 extends over 12 amino acids. Germline loops: CDR1 MNHNS, CDR2 SASEGT. The chain's CDR3 is CASSESGDTQYF. The part of the CDR3 DNA that was read is TGTGCCAGCAGTGAATCCGGGGATACG.

This clone was observed at least ten times. Sequencing ends 3 residues short of the CDR3 end; the germline J gene provides the rest. The V and J genes are TRBV7-2 and TRBJ2-7; maybe TRBD1 (5 bases). Trimming took off 0 bases at V and 0 bases at J, with 12 bases between the two ends. The V gene's germline CDR1 is SGHTA and CDR2 FQGNSA. The CDR3 contains 16 residues. The CDR3 protein is CASSLAVQGSSYEQYF. The part of the CDR3 DNA that was read is TGTGCCAGCAGCTTAGCGGTCCAGGGAAGCTCCTACGAG. The whole variable domain, remainder taken from reference TRBV7-2 and TRBJ2-7, is GAGVSQSPSNKVTEKGKDVELRCDPISGHTALYWYRQSLGQGLEFLIYFQGNSAPDKSGLPSDRFSAERTGGSVSTLTIQRTQQEDSAVYLCASSLAVQGSSYEQYFGPGTRLTVT.

This clone was detected ten times or more. Incomplete CDR3 DNA: TGTGCCAGTAGTATAGGACAGTTGAACACTGAA. This gives the protein CASSIGQLNTE. The full-length CDR3 reads as CASSIGQLNTEAFF. V gene TRBV19 combines with J gene TRBJ1-1; D is possibly TRBD1 (5 bases). Read coverage stops 3 residues before the CDR3 terminus; the germline J gene supplies the remainder. Looked up from germline, CDR1 is LNHDA and CDR2 is SQIVND (reference sequence). CDR3 length: 14 residues. The V and J ends lost 1 base and 0 bases respectively, with 6 bases between them.

In its sample, this clone was seen many times. The read ends 3 residues early relative to the CDR3; the germline J gene fills the gap. The chain combines TRBV7-2 with TRBJ2-4; the match to TRBD2 covers 9 bases. The CDR3 is 12 residues long. Germline V CDR1 and CDR2: SGHTA, FQGNSA. CDR3 residues: CASSFFSGSQYF. The DNA read from the CDR3 is TGTGCCAGCAGCTTTTTTAGCGGGAGT.

This clone was seen at least ten times. The CDR3 extends 3 residues past the end of the read, so its final part is completed from the germline J gene. V and J are TRBV7-2 and TRBJ2-2; the match to TRBD2 covers 8 bases. CDR1 is SGHTA, CDR2 FQGNSA, per germline. The V gene end was trimmed by 8 bases and the J gene end by 7 bases; junction bases not matched to a gene: 12. The CDR3 length is 15 residues. This chain's CDR3 is CASQRAGAPSGELFF. The covered CDR3 bases are TGTGCCAGCCAAAGAGCGGGGGCACCCAGCGGGGAG. The entire variable domain, with the rest obtained from reference TRBV7-2 and TRBJ2-2, is as follows: GAGVSQSPSNKVTEKGKDVELRCDPISGHTALYWYRQSLGQGLEFLIYFQGNSAPDKSGLPSDRFSAERTGGSVSTLTIQRTQQEDSAVYLCASQRAGAPSGELFFGEGSRLTVL.

This clone showed up many times. With the read ending 3 residues before the CDR3 end, the germline J gene is used to fill in that end. The chain is built from TRBV19 and TRBJ1-2, with D unresolved. Germline CDR1 reads LNHDA; CDR2 reads SQIVND (reference sequence). V gave up 2 bases and J gave up 1 base, with 5 bases separating them. The length of the CDR3 is 13 residues. This chain's CDR3 is CASSITVNYGYTF. The CDR3 DNA, read in part, is TGTGCCAGTAGTATAACAGTTAACTATGGC. The full variable domain, rest sourced from reference TRBV19 and TRBJ1-2, is DGGITQSPKYLFRKEGQNVTLSCEQNLNHDAMYWYRQDPGQGLRLIYYSQIVNDFQKGDIAEGYSVSREKKESFPLTVTSAQKNPTAFYLCASSITVNYGYTFGSGTRLTVV.

Ten or more counts support this clone. The read falls 3 residues short of the CDR3 end, and the missing part is taken from the germline J gene. The gene calls are TRBV10-3 and TRBJ1-1; the D gene is possibly TRBD1 (6 bases). The V and J ends lost 6 bases and 0 bases respectively, with 11 bases between them. Germline V gene lookup returns CDR1 ENHRY and CDR2 SYGVKD. The CDR3 runs 14 residues. The CDR3: CAIRKGQLNTEAFF. The CDR3 bases that were read are TGTGCCATCAGAAAAGGACAGTTGAACACTGAA.

The table lists this clone with many counts. The read terminates 3 residues before the CDR3 end, so the remaining end is supplied by the germline J gene. This rearrangement joins TRBV7-2 to TRBJ1-5, with 9 bases matching TRBD1. CDR1 is SGHTA and CDR2 is FQGNSA in the germline V gene. V lost 4 bases and J lost 9; bases outside the gene matches: 10. This CDR3 region has 15 residues. Partial CDR3 DNA: TGTGCCAGCAGCTCAGGACAGGGGTTCCTTTTGCCC. It codes for CASSSGQGFLLP. The whole CDR3 reads CASSSGQGFLLPQHF.

This clone has ten or more counts. The read finishes 3 residues shy of the CDR3 end, and the germline J gene is used to complete it. This chain uses TRBV20-1 with TRBJ1-1; D possibly corresponds to TRBD1 (5 bases). V gave up 6 bases and J gave up 1 base, with 15 bases separating them. The germline V gene has CDR1 DFQATT and CDR2 SNEGSKA (reference sequence). The CDR3 loop spans 14 amino acids. The CDR3 DNA, read in part, is TGCAGTGCCCGCCTAGGACATGGGAACACTGAA. Translating gives CSARLGHGNTE. The complete CDR3 reads CSARLGHGNTEAFF.

This clone was found many times. The read comes to an end 3 residues before the CDR3 does, leaving the germline J gene to fill in the end. The genes are TRBV7-2 and TRBJ2-5, with 8 bases fitting TRBD1. The V gene end was trimmed by 4 bases and the J gene end by 5 bases; junction bases not matched to a gene: 6. Germline lookup yields CDR1 SGHTA and CDR2 FQGNSA. CDR3 length equals 14 residues. The CDR3 bases that were read are TGTGCCAGCAGCTCAAGACAGGGGCGGGAGACC. Its protein product is CASSSRQGRET. The whole CDR3 is CASSSRQGRETQYF.